This is a list of T cell receptor beta chains from one sample in a study of CD8+CD57+ T cells in acquired aplastic anemia. TCRdb independently ran MiXCR on the reads; one entry per CDR3 protein. The sample gives 180,000 or so distinct CDR3 sequences, around 45% of which show up once; 2.5% to 3.5% is in the top ten. The sequencing sample was made of sorted CD4+, CD8+, or CD8+CD57+ T cells (not recorded which) from PBMCs. The receptors shown here come from a human donor in good health. The CDR3 runs from the conserved cysteine through the conserved F or W. Fields, in order: J gene, V gene, D gene, clone size, CDR3 protein, CDR3 DNA. A D gene is named only where the DNA matches it firmly. Clone sizes are given selectively: once, few, many, or a class where the clone is expanded.

>TRBJ2-5|TRBV9|TRBD1|many
CASSARQGGETQYF
TGTGCCAGCAGCGCCCGACAGGGTGGAGAGACCCAGTACTTC
>TRBJ2-7|TRBV6-1|NA|many
CASSDRDQRHEQYF
TGTGCCAGCAGTGACCGGGACCAACGACACGAGCAGTACTTC
>TRBJ1-3|TRBV19|NA|NA
CASSIDPGSTIYF
TGTGCCAGTAGCATCGACCCTGGAAGCACCATATATTTT
>TRBJ2-7|TRBV29-1|TRBD1|few
CSATVRSGTGEQYF
TGCAGCGCTACCGTCCGCTCCGGGACAGGGGAACAGTACTTC
>TRBJ2-1|TRBV6-1|TRBD2|few
CASSEALWTSGRANGQFF
TGTGCCAGCAGTGAAGCGCTTTGGACTAGCGGGAGGGCCAATGGGCAGTTCTTC
>TRBJ2-7|TRBV4-1|TRBD1|NA
CASSQVISVLAGQGNREQYF
TGCGCCAGCAGCCAAGTTATTTCTGTTCTCGCGGGACAGGGGAATCGGGAGCAGTACTTC
>TRBJ1-4|TRBV4-2|NA|NA
CASTNEGSLFF
TGTGCCAGCACCAACGAGGGGAGTCTGTTTTTT
>TRBJ2-5|TRBV5-1|NA|many
CASSFGDNSETQYF
TGCGCCAGCAGCTTCGGGGACAATTCGGAGACCCAGTACTTC
>TRBJ1-6|TRBV20-1|NA|many
CSARASGNRGSPLHF
TGCAGTGCTAGAGCTTCAGGGAATCGGGGCTCACCCCTCCACTTT
>TRBJ2-1|TRBV20-1|TRBD2|many
CSARQPLAGGDNEQFF
TGCAGTGCTAGACAGCCGCTAGCGGGGGGTGACAATGAGCAGTTCTTC
>TRBJ2-7|TRBV19|TRBD2|many
CASGLAGIHEQYF
TGTGCCAGTGGACTAGCGGGTATCCACGAGCAGTACTTC
>TRBJ1-2|TRBV7-9|NA|NA
CASSPRQTDGYTF
TGTGCCAGCAGCCCCCGACAGACAGATGGCTACACCTTC
>TRBJ1-6|TRBV7-9|NA|many
CASSRGGYSPLHF
TGTGCCAGCAGCCGTGGGGGTTATTCACCCCTCCACTTT
>TRBJ2-7|TRBV20-1|TRBD2|many
CSARDGGTSGYEQYF
TGCAGTGCTAGAGATGGAGGGACTAGCGGCTACGAGCAGTACTTC
>TRBJ1-1|TRBV19|NA|NA
CASSIARANTEAFF
TGTGCCAGTAGTATAGCCAGGGCCAACACTGAAGCTTTCTTT
>TRBJ2-2|TRBV10-2|TRBD2|many
CASSESKLAGLANTGELFF
TGCGCCAGCAGTGAGTCGAAACTAGCGGGATTGGCGAACACCGGGGAGCTGTTTTTT
>TRBJ1-2|TRBV7-2|NA|NA
CASSLAKDGYGYTF
TGTGCCAGCAGCTTAGCGAAGGATGGCTATGGCTACACCTTC
>TRBJ1-5|TRBV19|NA|few
CASSMRRQWGQPQHF
TGTGCCAGTAGTATGAGGAGACAATGGGGACAGCCCCAGCATTTT
>TRBJ2-3|TRBV20-1|NA|NA
CSARDREEDSATDTQYF
TGCAGTGCTAGAGATCGTGAGGAGGACAGTGCAACAGATACGCAGTATTTT
>TRBJ2-5|TRBV7-6|NA|NA
CASSLGLGAETQYF
TGTGCCAGCAGCTTAGGTCTGGGGGCAGAGACCCAGTACTTC
>TRBJ2-5|TRBV2|TRBD1|NA
CASRDRVAETQYF
TGTGCCAGCCGGGACAGGGTGGCAGAGACCCAGTACTTC
>TRBJ2-2|TRBV10-3|NA|NA
CAISAGIDTGELFF
TGTGCCATCAGCGCAGGGATCGACACCGGGGAGCTGTTTTTT
>TRBJ2-5|TRBV7-9|TRBD1|NA
CASSLRQGTQYF
TGTGCCAGCAGCTTGCGACAGGGGACCCAGTACTTC
>TRBJ1-1|TRBV12-3/TRBV12-4|NA|many
CAVSAGENTEAFF
TGTGCCGTGAGTGCAGGGGAGAACACTGAAGCTTTCTTT
>TRBJ2-5|TRBV5-1|TRBD2|many
CASSSGLDQETQYF
TGCGCCAGCAGCTCGGGACTAGATCAAGAGACCCAGTACTTC
>TRBJ2-7|TRBV7-9|TRBD1|many
CASSKTGVPPYEQYF
TGTGCCAGCAGCAAGACAGGGGTCCCCCCCTACGAGCAGTACTTC
>TRBJ1-5|TRBV2|NA|NA
CASKGTANQPQHF
TGTGCCAGCAAAGGGACTGCCAATCAGCCCCAGCATTTT
>TRBJ2-3|TRBV20-1|NA|many
CSTRLPAHSTDTQYF
TGCAGTACGAGACTCCCGGCCCATAGCACAGATACGCAGTATTTT
>TRBJ1-4|TRBV10-3|TRBD1|NA
CAISDWSTGGDEKLFF
TGTGCCATCAGTGACTGGAGTACAGGGGGTGATGAAAAACTGTTTTTT
>TRBJ1-4|TRBV25-1|NA|NA
CASSEVFRPGDEKLFF
TGTGCCAGCAGTGAAGTTTTCCGTCCTGGGGATGAAAAACTGTTTTTT
>TRBJ1-6|TRBV7-2|NA|many
CASSRDGRSSYNSPLHF
TGTGCCAGCAGCCGGGATGGTCGAAGCTCCTATAATTCACCCCTCCACTTT
>TRBJ2-7|TRBV7-7|NA|many
CASSPRDESYEQYF
TGTGCTAGCAGCCCCCGGGACGAAAGCTACGAGCAGTACTTC
>TRBJ2-7|TRBV29-1|NA|few
CSVEDERTYEQYF
TGCAGCGTTGAGGACGAGCGAACCTACGAGCAGTACTTC
>TRBJ2-2|TRBV19|NA|many
CASKRDSGGTGELFF
TGTGCCAGTAAAAGGGACTCCGGCGGCACCGGGGAGCTGTTTTTT
>TRBJ1-1|TRBV7-2|TRBD1|many
CASSASQGQNTEAFF
TGTGCCAGCAGCGCGTCACAGGGGCAGAACACTGAAGCTTTCTTT
>TRBJ1-1|TRBV19|TRBD1|many
CASRTGTGGKNTEAFF
TGTGCCAGTAGGACCGGGACAGGGGGCAAGAACACTGAAGCTTTCTTT
>TRBJ2-5|TRBV24-1|NA|few
CATAPGQEMGNRETQYF
TGTGCCACAGCCCCGGGACAAGAGATGGGGAACCGAGAGACCCAGTACTTC
>TRBJ2-1|TRBV24-1|TRBD2|NA
CATSDATSVPYNEQFF
TGTGCCACCAGTGACGCTACTAGCGTTCCCTACAATGAGCAGTTCTTC
>TRBJ1-2|TRBV7-9|NA|NA
CASSLGGTNYGYTF
TGTGCCAGCAGCTTAGGGGGGACAAACTATGGCTACACCTTC
>TRBJ2-1|TRBV6-6|TRBD2|few
CASSSRPSGRNEQFF
TGTGCCAGCAGTTCTCGTCCTAGCGGGAGAAATGAGCAGTTCTTC
>TRBJ1-5|TRBV25-1|NA|NA
CASHYTGRMIKGNQPQHF
TGTGCCAGCCACTACACGGGACGGATGATTAAGGGCAATCAGCCCCAGCATTTT
>TRBJ2-2|TRBV25-1|NA|many
CASSLGRAGELFF
TGTGCCAGCAGTCTGGGCAGGGCCGGGGAGCTGTTTTTT
>TRBJ1-2|TRBV24-1|NA|NA
CATSDAQGPANYGYTF
TGTGCCACCAGTGATGCGCAGGGGCCCGCTAACTATGGCTACACCTTC
>TRBJ2-5|TRBV7-9|NA|NA
CASSPAQAQYF
TGTGCCAGCAGCCCCGCGCAGGCCCAGTACTTC
>TRBJ1-2|TRBV5-1|TRBD1|many
CASSLPGTGPYGYTF
TGCGCCAGCAGCTTACCCGGGACAGGGCCCTATGGCTACACCTTC